Here is one T cell receptor beta chain with its context. This record comes from a study of blood T cell repertoires in COVID-19. Assay: immunoSEQ multiplex PCR; the TCRdb copy retains only in-frame clones and omits some. The sample contains about 170,000 clones, approximately 90% of which appear only once. The TCR was taken from a young woman who had recovered from COVID-19. Source material: PBMCs or T cells enriched from blood (not recorded which).

The CDR3 DNA reads TGTGCCAGCAGCTTGATGAAGATCAGCTCTGGAAACACCATATATTTT. Protein product: CASSLMKISSGNTIYF. The J gene is TRBJ1-3, the V gene TRBV5-8; D remains unclear. Germline V gives CDR1 SGHTS, CDR2 YDEGEE. V was clipped by 1 base and J by 0 bases, with 11 bases between them. The CDR3 consists of 16 residues.